Each of the 32 T cell receptor beta chains below was sequenced from the same sample in a study of human T cells and chemical hapten exposure. The time point is: patch test 2, 6 weeks after DPC sensitization. Noted treatment: therapeutic diphenylcyclopropenone sensitization with weekly scalp DPC. TCRdb used MiXCR to reprocess the RACE reads, holding one entry per CDR3 protein. The table shows roughly 100,000 distinct CDR3 sequences, with 7.5% to 10% occurring only once. This sample comprised whole blood, obtained in connection with sensitization to the hapten diphenylcyclopropenone (DPC). The receptors here all came from a woman aged 40 to 50 with alopecia areata. Some clones in this sample may be carry-over from other donors' samples.

This clonotype was picked up a small number of times. The chain couples TRBV7-3 to TRBJ2-2; maybe TRBD1 (5 bases). Germline V gives CDR1 SGHTA, CDR2 FQGTGA. The CDR3 spans 14 residues. Trimming pared 4 bases from V and 2 bases from J, leaving 8 bases between. The CDR3 region has the DNA TGTGCCAGCAGCTCGACAGCTAACACCGGGGAGCTGTTTTTT. This sequence encodes CASSSTANTGELFF.

This chain uses TRBV20-1 with TRBJ2-7; tentatively, D is TRBD1 (5 bases). Germline lookup yields CDR1 DFQATT and CDR2 SNEGSKA (reference sequence). Trimming took off 4 bases at V and 3 bases at J, with 10 bases between the two ends. The CDR3 totals 12 residues. The CDR3 reads CSAKNRIYEQYF. The DNA of the CDR3 is TGCAGTGCTAAGAACAGGATCTACGAGCAGTACTTC.

A single count supports this clonotype. The V call is TRBV9, the J call TRBJ2-1; TRBD2 might be the D (6 bases). The V end was cut by 4 bases, the J end by 5 bases, with 16 bases between. The CDR3 loop spans 15 amino acids. Germline CDR1 and CDR2: SGDLS and YYNGEE. The CDR3 is CASSIEGRENNEQFF. CDR3 bases: TGTGCCAGCAGCATAGAGGGACGGGAGAACAATGAGCAGTTCTTC.

This clonotype was picked up one time. This rearrangement joins TRBV6-2 or TRBV6-3 to TRBJ2-7, with D possibly being TRBD2 (5 bases). V was cut by 5 bases and J by 1 base, with 24 bases left in between. Looked up from germline, CDR1 is MNHEY and CDR2 is SVGEGT. This CDR3 comprises 18 residues. This CDR3 is CASSPSRSYRTASYEQYF. CDR3 nucleotide sequence: TGTGCCAGCAGTCCTAGTCGGTCTTATCGGACTGCATCCTACGAGCAGTACTTC.

This clonotype was counted ten times or more. The chain carries TRBV4-2 and TRBJ2-6; TRBD2 might be the D (6 bases). The CDR3 covers 16 residues. The V end was cut by 0 bases, the J end by 4 bases, with 10 bases between. Germline V gives CDR1 LGHNA, CDR2 YNFKEQ. Here the CDR3 DNA reads TGTGCCAGCAGCCAAGATGGGGACTCCGGGGCCAACGTCCTGACTTTC. It specifies CASSQDGDSGANVLTF.

This clonotype was seen more than once but under ten times. The genes are TRBV7-8 and TRBJ2-7; D uncertain. The germline V gene encodes CDR1 SGHVS and CDR2 FQNEAQ. V gave up 5 bases and J gave up 2 bases, with 13 bases separating them. The CDR3 extends over 14 amino acids. CDR3 loop: CASSPRVVPYEQYF. In DNA, the CDR3 is TGTGCCAGCAGCCCCCGGGTTGTCCCCTACGAGCAGTACTTC.

This clonotype was counted at least ten times. The chain joins TRBV7-9 to TRBJ2-6; D not resolved. From germline, CDR1 is SEHNR and CDR2 FQNEAQ (reference sequence). V shed 4 bases and J shed 5 bases, with 3 bases lying between them. The CDR3 sequence is 12 residues long. CDR3 protein: CASSSRANVLTF. The CDR3 DNA reads as TGTGCCAGCAGCTCCCGGGCCAACGTCCTGACTTTC.

This clonotype was observed at least ten times. V usage is TRBV7-9 and J usage is TRBJ2-3; perhaps D is TRBD1 or TRBD2 (5 bases each). The CDR3 length is 15 residues. V lost 5 bases, J lost 1 base, and 13 bases lay in between. The germline CDR1 and CDR2 sequences are SEHNR and FQNEAQ (reference sequence). This CDR3 reads CASSLRDGGTDTQYF. The CDR3 DNA follows: TGTGCCAGCAGCCTCCGGGACGGGGGCACAGATACGCAGTATTTT.

The chain joins TRBV7-9 to TRBJ1-4; TRBD1 agrees at 8 bases. The CDR3 length is 17 residues. CDR1 is SEHNR, CDR2 FQNEAQ, per germline (reference sequence). Germline trimming cut 4 bases from V and 7 bases from J; bases unmatched to any gene: 14. The CDR3 nucleotides read TGTGCCAGCAGCTCCTACCCTCCAGGGGGCTTAGGTGAAAAACTGTTTTTT. This sequence encodes CASSSYPPGGLGEKLFF.

This clonotype was counted between two and nine times. This chain joins TRBV24-1 and TRBJ2-1, with 10 positions matching TRBD2. The J segment lost 10 bases and the V segment lost 1 base, leaving 0 bases of the junction unmatched. CDR1 is KGHDR, CDR2 SFDVKD, per germline. The CDR3 sequence is 13 residues long. The CDR3 loop reads CATSDLAGGEQFF. Written as DNA, the CDR3 is TGTGCCACCAGTGATTTAGCGGGAGGGGAGCAGTTCTTC.

This sequence joins TRBV5-1 and TRBJ2-1; 10 nucleotides agree with TRBD2. From germline, CDR1 is SGHRS and CDR2 YFSETQ. This CDR3 comprises 14 residues. V was pared by 2 bases and J by 5 bases, with 1 base of the junction left unmatched. The CDR3: CASSFTSGNNEQFF. The CDR3 DNA is TGCGCCAGCAGCTTCACTAGCGGGAACAATGAGCAGTTCTTC.

This clonotype was picked up many times. The V gene is TRBV28, the J gene TRBJ2-7, with D perhaps being TRBD1 or TRBD2 (5 bases each). CDR1 is MDHEN and CDR2 is SYDVKM in the germline V gene. Trimming left V 5 bases short and J 7 bases short, with 21 bases between. This CDR3 region has 15 residues. CDR3 sequence reads: CASSPGTVGATEQYF. The DNA of the CDR3 is TGTGCCAGCAGTCCAGGGACGGTTGGTGCTACGGAGCAGTACTTC.

This clonotype came up a few times. The chain recombines TRBV27 with TRBJ2-7; perhaps TRBD2 as D (5 bases). Trimming pared 5 bases from V and 0 bases from J, leaving 17 bases between. The CDR3 is 16 amino acids. CDR1 and CDR2 from the germline V gene are MNHEY and SMNVEV (reference sequence). CDR3 DNA sequence: TGTGCCAGCAGTCCCGCCTCCCGGACTCTCTCCTACGAGCAGTACTTC. Protein: CASSPASRTLSYEQYF.

About this clonotype: A much larger clone sits a single nucleotide away, making a read error possible. The V gene is TRBV7-8, the J gene TRBJ2-2; a possible D gene is TRBD1 (5 bases). The CDR3 extends over 16 amino acids. Germline V CDR1 and CDR2: SGHVS, FQNEAQ. The CDR3 nucleotides read TGTGCCTGCAGCTTAGTGGACACCATAGTCACCGGGGAGCTGTTTTTT. Protein product: CACSLVDTIVTGELFF.

This clonotype has ten or more counts. This rearrangement joins TRBV29-1 to TRBJ2-1, with TRBD1 identical over 7 bases. The germline gives CDR1 SQVTM, CDR2 ANQGSEA. The CDR3 is 13 amino acids. The trim removed 7 bases at V and 10 bases at J, leaving 13 bases unmatched. CDR3 nucleotide sequence: TGCAGCGGGCGTTCAGGGGGTGTGAGGGAGCAGTTCTTC. Translating gives CSGRSGGVREQFF.

This clonotype was observed a few times. The rearrangement uses TRBV4-1 and TRBJ2-7; the match to TRBD1 covers 9 bases. CDR1 is MGHRA and CDR2 is YSYEKL in the germline V gene. The CDR3 is made up of 16 amino acids. V dropped 0 bases and J dropped 2; count of bases not matched to a gene: 5. The CDR3 DNA reads TGCGCCAGCAGCCAAGAGAGGACAGGGGCGGCCTACGAGCAGTACTTC. It translates to CASSQERTGAAYEQYF.

V is TRBV27 and J is TRBJ2-7; D unclear. The CDR3 runs 16 residues. V lost 3 bases and J lost 6, with 21 bases in between. CDR1 is MNHEY and CDR2 is SMNVEV in the germline V gene (reference sequence). The CDR3 nucleotides are TGTGCCAGCAGTTTGAATAGACCGAGCCTATCCATCGAGCAGTACTTC. Translated, it gives CASSLNRPSLSIEQYF.

This clonotype was counted at least ten times. This chain connects TRBV20-1 to TRBJ2-7; TRBD1 matches at 8 bases. CDR3 length: 15 residues. V was clipped by 0 bases and J by 3 bases; unmatched bases: 7. CDR1 and CDR2 from the germline V gene are DFQATT and SNEGSKA (reference sequence). The chain's CDR3 is CSARDPGRGHYEQYF. The CDR3 nucleotides read TGCAGTGCTAGAGATCCGGGCAGGGGGCACTACGAGCAGTACTTC.

In regard to this clonotype: This may stem from a read error, because a much larger clone lies one nucleotide away. This chain joins TRBV11-1 and TRBJ1-2; 7 positions match TRBD1. There are 14 residues in the CDR3. Germline-derived CDR1 and CDR2 are SGHAT and FQDESV (reference sequence). CDR3 in DNA: TGTGACAGCAGCCGGGACAGCGCCAACTATGGCTACACCTTC. Translation gives CDSSRDSANYGYTF.

This clonotype was observed at least ten times. CDR3 loop: CASNIGQKNIQYF. The CDR3 nucleotides are TGTGCCAGCAACATTGGACAGAAGAACATTCAGTACTTC. The rearrangement joins TRBV28 to TRBJ2-4; tentatively, D is TRBD1 (6 bases). This CDR3 is 13 amino acids long. CDR1 and CDR2 (germline): MDHEN, SYDVKM. V was cut by 7 bases and J by 7 bases, with 14 bases left in between.

V gene TRBV12-3 or TRBV12-4 combines with J gene TRBJ2-7; D is ambiguous. The germline V and J ends were trimmed by 6 bases and 1 base, with 13 bases remaining between them. The CDR3 totals 14 residues. CDR3 bases: TGTGCCAGCAGGCCTGCGAGTAGGTCCTACGAGCAGTACTTC. Its protein is CASRPASRSYEQYF.

In its sample, this clonotype was seen a few times. The chain uses TRBV9 and TRBJ2-2; D gene unclear. Trimming stripped 1 base from V and 4 bases from J, with 8 bases between. The CDR3 contains 14 residues. Looked up from germline, CDR1 is SGDLS and CDR2 is YYNGEE. The CDR3: CASSVLRFTGELFF. In DNA form, the CDR3 reads TGTGCCAGCAGCGTACTCCGGTTCACCGGGGAGCTGTTTTTT.

The rearrangement uses TRBV27 and TRBJ2-7; 10 bases match TRBD2. Trimming at V came to 4 bases and at J to 0 bases, leaving 3 bases not matched to a gene. Germline values: CDR1 MNHEY, CDR2 SMNVEV (reference sequence). The CDR3 loop spans 15 amino acids. This CDR3 is CASSWTSGSSYEQYF. The CDR3 DNA reads TGTGCCAGCAGTTGGACTAGCGGAAGCTCCTACGAGCAGTACTTC.

This clonotype was observed a few times. This chain's CDR3 is CASRGTGGLHTEAFF. The CDR3 DNA is TGTGCCAGCAGAGGGACAGGGGGCCTGCACACTGAAGCTTTCTTT. The J gene is TRBJ1-1, the V gene TRBV28, with TRBD1 identical over 12 bases. This CDR3 spans 15 amino acids. With V trimmed by 6 bases and J by 3 bases, 5 bases remained unmatched. The V gene's germline CDR1 is MDHEN and CDR2 SYDVKM.

This clonotype turned up a few times. The rearrangement joins TRBV4-1 to TRBJ2-2; no reliable D call. Trimming removed 1 base from V and 2 bases from J, with 14 bases in between. Germline V CDR1 and CDR2: MGHRA, YSYEKL. CDR3 length equals 17 residues. This CDR3 reads CASSQGGLVGNTGELFF. In DNA form, the CDR3 reads TGCGCCAGCAGCCAAGGAGGATTGGTAGGAAACACCGGGGAGCTGTTTTTT.

This clonotype has only a few counts. The chain is built from TRBV25-1 and TRBJ1-1; 7 bases are shared with TRBD1. Germline assignment: CDR1 MGHDK and CDR2 SYGVNS. J lost 6 bases, V lost 6 bases, and 13 bases had no gene match. This CDR3 is 15 amino acids long. The chain's CDR3 is CASSRQGRGNPEAFF. CDR3 DNA sequence: TGTGCCAGCAGCAGACAGGGTCGGGGAAACCCTGAAGCTTTCTTT.

This clonotype has only a few counts. The rearrangement uses TRBV6-4 and TRBJ2-3; 7 bases align to TRBD2. The CDR3 sequence is 16 residues long. The trim removed 6 bases at V and 0 bases at J, leaving 9 bases unmatched. Germline CDR1 MRHNA, CDR2 SNTAGT. The CDR3 coding sequence is TGTGCCAGCAGCCACCTCGCGGGAGCCAGCACAGATACGCAGTATTTT. It translates to CASSHLAGASTDTQYF.

This clonotype was observed a handful of times. The rearrangement joins TRBV20-1 to TRBJ1-5; D is unclear. This CDR3 is built from 11 residues. With 3 bases removed from V and 5 bases from J, the gap between germline ends came to 5 bases. Per germline, CDR1 DFQATT and CDR2 SNEGSKA (reference sequence). CDR3 DNA sequence: TGCAGTGCTAGTAACTATCAGCCCCAGCATTTT. It encodes CSASNYQPQHF.

This clonotype was seen repeatedly, ten times or more. V gene TRBV3-1 combines with J gene TRBJ1-2, with D tentatively TRBD1 (6 bases). The CDR3 length is 13 residues. Germline CDR1 LGHDT, CDR2 YNNKEL (reference sequence). The ends were cut back, 0 bases at V and 7 bases at J, with 9 bases in the middle. CDR3 amino acids: CASSQDADSGYTF. CDR3 in DNA: TGTGCCAGCAGCCAAGACGCGGACAGTGGCTACACCTTC.

This clonotype was seen ten or more times. The chain has TRBV9 and TRBJ2-7; perhaps TRBD2 as D (5 bases). Per germline, CDR1 SGDLS and CDR2 YYNGEE. Between the trimmed V and J ends, which lost 4 bases and 0 bases, there was a span of 14 bases. The CDR3 is 15 residues long. CDR3 residues: CASSPQGLDSYEQYF. The CDR3 DNA reads TGTGCCAGCAGCCCGCAAGGACTCGACTCCTACGAGCAGTACTTC.

The chain is built from TRBV6-5 and TRBJ2-3; D is unresolved. The CDR3 length is 14 residues. The V end lost 5 bases, the J end lost 5 bases, and 14 bases lay between the germline ends. Germline V gives CDR1 MNHEY, CDR2 SVGAGI. The CDR3 here is CASSKTSLGDTQYF. CDR3 sequence (DNA): TGTGCCAGCAGTAAGACAAGTTTGGGAGATACGCAGTATTTT.

Ten or more counts support this clonotype. This chain connects TRBV5-4 to TRBJ2-3; 7 bases agree with TRBD1. Unmatched junction bases numbered 1, after V lost 1 base and J lost 2 bases. In germline, CDR1 is SGHNT, CDR2 YYREEE (reference sequence). The CDR3 runs to 14 residues. The CDR3 sequence is CASSLKGATDTQYF. The CDR3 DNA follows: TGTGCCAGCAGCTTGAAGGGGGCCACAGATACGCAGTATTTT.